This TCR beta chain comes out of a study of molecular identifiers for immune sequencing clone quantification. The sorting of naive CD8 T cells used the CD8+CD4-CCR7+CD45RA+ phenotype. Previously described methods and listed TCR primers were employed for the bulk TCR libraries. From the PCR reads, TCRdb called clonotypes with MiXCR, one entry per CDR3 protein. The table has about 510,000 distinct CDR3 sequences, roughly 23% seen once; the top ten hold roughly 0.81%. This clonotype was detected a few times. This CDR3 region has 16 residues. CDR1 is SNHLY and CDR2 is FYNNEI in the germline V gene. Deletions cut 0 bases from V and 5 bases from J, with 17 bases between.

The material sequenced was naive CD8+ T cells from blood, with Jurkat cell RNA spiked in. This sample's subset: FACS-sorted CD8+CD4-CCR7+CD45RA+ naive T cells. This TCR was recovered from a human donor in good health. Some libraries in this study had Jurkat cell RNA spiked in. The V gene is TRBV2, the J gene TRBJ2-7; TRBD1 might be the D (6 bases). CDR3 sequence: CASSEAIVDSSHEQYF. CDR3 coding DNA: TGTGCCAGCAGTGAAGCGATCGTGGACAGTTCCCACGAGCAGTACTTC. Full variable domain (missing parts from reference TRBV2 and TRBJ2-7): EPEVTQTPSHQVTQMGQEVILRCVPISNHLYFYWYRQILGQKVEFLVSFYNNEISEKSEIFDDQFSVERPDGSNFTLKIRSTKLEDSAMYFCASSEAIVDSSHEQYFGPGTRLTVT.